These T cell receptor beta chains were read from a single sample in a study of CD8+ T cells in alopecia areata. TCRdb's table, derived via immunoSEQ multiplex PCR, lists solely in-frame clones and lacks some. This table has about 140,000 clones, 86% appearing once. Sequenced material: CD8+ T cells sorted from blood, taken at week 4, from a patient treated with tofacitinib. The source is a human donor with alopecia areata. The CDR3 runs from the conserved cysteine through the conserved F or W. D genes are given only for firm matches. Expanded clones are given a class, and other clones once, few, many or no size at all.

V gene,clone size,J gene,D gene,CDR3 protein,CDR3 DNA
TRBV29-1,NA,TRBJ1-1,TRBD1,CSAATGTGGAFF,TGCAGCGCTGCTACCGGGACAGGGGGAGCTTTCTTT
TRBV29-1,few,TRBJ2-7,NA,CSVEGTYSYEQYF,TGCAGCGTTGAGGGGACATACTCCTACGAGCAGTACTTC
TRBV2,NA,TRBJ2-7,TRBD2,CASSERKLAGGRLEQYF,TGTGCCAGCAGTGAAAGGAAGCTAGCGGGGGGGCGTCTCGAGCAGTACTTC
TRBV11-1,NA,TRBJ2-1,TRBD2,CASSFRTSGVYNEQFF,TGTGCCAGCAGCTTTAGGACTAGCGGTGTATACAATGAGCAGTTCTTC
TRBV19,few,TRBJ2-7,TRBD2,CASSILADPTYEQYF,TGTGCCAGTAGTATACTAGCGGACCCAACCTACGAGCAGTACTTC
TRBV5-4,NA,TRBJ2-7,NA,CASSLTGSTYEQYF,TGTGCCAGCAGCTTGACGGGGTCTACCTACGAGCAGTACTTC
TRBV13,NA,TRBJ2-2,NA,CASSQRSGELFF,TGTGCCAGCAGCCAAAGGTCCGGGGAGCTGTTTTTT
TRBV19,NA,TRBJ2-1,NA,CASSPQGLREQFF,TGTGCCAGTAGTCCCCAGGGACTCCGGGAGCAGTTCTTC
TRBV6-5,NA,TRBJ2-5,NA,CASSYFTPEETQYF,TGTGCCAGCAGTTACTTTACGCCTGAAGAGACCCAGTACTTC
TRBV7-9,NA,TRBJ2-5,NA,CASSLADGRQETQYF,TGTGCCAGCAGCTTAGCGGACGGCAGGCAAGAGACCCAGTACTTC
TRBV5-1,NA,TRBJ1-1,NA,CASSFGGAEAFF,TGCGCCAGCAGCTTTGGTGGGGCTGAAGCTTTCTTT
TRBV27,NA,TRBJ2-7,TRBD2,CASSPASGSPLERF,TGTGCCAGCAGTCCGGCTAGCGGGAGCCCCCTTGAACGCTTC
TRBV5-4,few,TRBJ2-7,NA,CASSLLTGGRSYEQYF,TGTGCCAGCAGCCTCCTGACGGGGGGCCGCTCCTACGAGCAGTACTTC
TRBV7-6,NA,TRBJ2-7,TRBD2,CASSRTSGRWYEQYF,TGTGCCAGCAGCCGGACTAGCGGGAGATGGTACGAGCAGTACTTC
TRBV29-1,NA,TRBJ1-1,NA,CSVGAGMNTEAFF,TGCAGCGTTGGGGCAGGAATGAACACTGAAGCTTTCTTT
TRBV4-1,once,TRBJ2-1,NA,CASSQGGRDEQFF,TGCGCCAGCAGCCAAGGTGGTCGGGATGAGCAGTTCTTC
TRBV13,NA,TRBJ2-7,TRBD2,CASSSRGTSVASYEQYF,TGTGCCAGCAGTTCCCGGGGGACTAGCGTGGCATCCTACGAGCAGTACTTC
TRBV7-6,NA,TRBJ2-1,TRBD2,CASSSKSSGYNEQFF,TGTGCCAGCAGCTCCAAATCTAGCGGCTACAATGAGCAGTTCTTC
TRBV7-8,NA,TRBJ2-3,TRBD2,CASSFIAGTGDTQYF,TGTGCCAGCAGCTTCATAGCGGGCACTGGGGATACGCAGTATTTT
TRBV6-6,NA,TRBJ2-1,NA,CASSHVVGHYNEQFF,TGTGCCAGCAGTCACGTAGTGGGCCACTACAATGAGCAGTTCTTC
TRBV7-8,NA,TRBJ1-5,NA,CASSYNRVRGNQPQHF,TGTGCCAGCAGCTATAACAGGGTCAGAGGCAATCAGCCCCAGCATTTT
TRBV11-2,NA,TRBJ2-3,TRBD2,CASSYPYDSGGLADTQYF,TGTGCCAGCAGCTACCCTTATGATAGCGGGGGGTTGGCAGATACGCAGTATTTT
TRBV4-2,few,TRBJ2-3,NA,CASSQASTRTDTQYF,TGTGCCAGCAGCCAAGCTAGCACCCGCACAGATACGCAGTATTTT
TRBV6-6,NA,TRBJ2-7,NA,CASSYSSGGEQYF,TGTGCCAGCAGTTACTCGAGCGGAGGGGAGCAGTACTTC
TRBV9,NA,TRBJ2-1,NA,CASSARTAGDWAEQFF,TGTGCCAGCAGCGCCAGGACAGCAGGGGATTGGGCTGAGCAGTTCTTC
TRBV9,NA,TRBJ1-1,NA,CASSVGLGHTEAFF,TGTGCCAGCAGCGTAGGGTTGGGGCACACTGAAGCTTTCTTT
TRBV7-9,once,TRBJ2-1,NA,CASSEGGNEQFF,TGTGCCAGCAGCGAGGGAGGTAATGAGCAGTTCTTC
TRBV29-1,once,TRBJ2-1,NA,CSVDLGGYNEQFF,TGCAGCGTTGATCTCGGAGGGTACAATGAGCAGTTCTTC
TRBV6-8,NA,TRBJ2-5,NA,CASSYSCGDVRTQYF,TGTGCCAGCAGTTACTCATGTGGGGACGTGAGGACCCAGTACTTC
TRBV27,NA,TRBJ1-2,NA,CASSLTNQNYGYTF,TGTGCCAGCAGTCTGACAAACCAAAACTATGGCTACACCTTC
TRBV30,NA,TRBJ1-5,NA,CAWSPTDGQPQHF,TGTGCCTGGAGCCCAACGGACGGGCAGCCCCAGCATTTT
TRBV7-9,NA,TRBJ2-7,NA,CASSLATASYEQYF,TGTGCCAGCAGCTTAGCGACAGCCTCCTACGAGCAGTACTTC
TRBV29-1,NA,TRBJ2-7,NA,CSVHTGYEQYF,TGCAGCGTTCACACGGGCTACGAGCAGTACTTC
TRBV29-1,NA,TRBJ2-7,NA,CSVPGAYEQYF,TGCAGCGTTCCAGGGGCCTACGAGCAGTACTTC
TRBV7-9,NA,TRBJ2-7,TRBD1,CASTGQEFYEQYF,TGTGCCAGCACAGGACAGGAGTTTTACGAGCAGTACTTC
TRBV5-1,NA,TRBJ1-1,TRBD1,CASSLTGGGTEAFF,TGCGCCAGCAGCTTGACAGGGGGCGGGACTGAAGCTTTCTTT
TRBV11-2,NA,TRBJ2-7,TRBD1,CASSLGGTGAYEQYF,TGTGCCAGCAGCTTAGGGGGGACAGGCGCCTACGAGCAGTACTTC
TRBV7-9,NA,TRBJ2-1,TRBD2,CAISSGRFQFF,TGTGCCATCTCTAGCGGGAGGTTTCAGTTCTTC
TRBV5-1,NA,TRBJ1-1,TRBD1,CASSPGQGNTEAFF,TGCGCCAGCAGCCCCGGACAGGGGAACACTGAAGCTTTCTTT
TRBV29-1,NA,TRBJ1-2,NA,CSVDSQGNYGYTF,TGCAGCGTTGACTCGCAGGGAAACTATGGCTACACCTTC
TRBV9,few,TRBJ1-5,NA,CASSVGSGGQPQHF,TGTGCCAGCAGCGTAGGGAGTGGCGGTCAGCCCCAGCATTTT
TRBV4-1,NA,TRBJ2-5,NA,CASSQNERPETQYF,TGCGCCAGCAGCCAAAACGAACGGCCTGAGACCCAGTACTTC
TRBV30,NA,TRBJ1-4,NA,CAWSVRAGIGEKLFF,TGTGCCTGGAGTGTAAGGGCGGGGATCGGAGAAAAACTGTTTTTT
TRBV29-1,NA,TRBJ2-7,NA,CSVEGRAYEQYF,TGCAGCGTTGAAGGCAGAGCCTACGAGCAGTACTTC
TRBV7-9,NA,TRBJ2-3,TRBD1,CASSGTGGPKAQYF,TGTGCCAGCAGCGGGACAGGGGGACCGAAAGCGCAGTATTTT